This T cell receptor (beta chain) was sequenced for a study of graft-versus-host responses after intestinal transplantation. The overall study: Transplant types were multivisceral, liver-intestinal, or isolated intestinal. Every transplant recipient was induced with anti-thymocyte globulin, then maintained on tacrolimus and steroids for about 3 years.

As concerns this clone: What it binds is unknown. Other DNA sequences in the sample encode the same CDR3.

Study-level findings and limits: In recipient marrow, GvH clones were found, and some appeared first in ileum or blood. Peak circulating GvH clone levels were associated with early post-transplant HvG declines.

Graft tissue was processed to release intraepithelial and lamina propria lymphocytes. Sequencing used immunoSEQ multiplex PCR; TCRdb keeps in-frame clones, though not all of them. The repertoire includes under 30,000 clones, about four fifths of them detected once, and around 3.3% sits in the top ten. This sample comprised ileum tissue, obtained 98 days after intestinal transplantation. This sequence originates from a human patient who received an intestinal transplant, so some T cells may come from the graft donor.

The CDR3 coding sequence is TGTGCCAGCAGCTTAACGTGGGCCAGGGTAGGCACCGGGGAGCTGTTTTTT. It codes for CASSLTWARVGTGELFF. The chain joins TRBV7-9 to TRBJ2-2, with a tentative D call TRBD1 (5 bases). The germline gives CDR1 SEHNR, CDR2 FQNEAQ (reference sequence). The ends were cut back, 2 bases at V and 4 bases at J, with 17 bases in the middle. This CDR3 has 17 residues.